This note documents a single T cell receptor (beta chain) sequence. TCRdb keeps only in-frame clones here, not all; method: immunoSEQ multiplex PCR. The sample shows fewer than 500,000 clones, approximately 80% of them seen only once. These data originate in a study of blood T cell repertoires in COVID-19. Study background: Donors in the United States, Italy and Spain gave samples during acute or convalescent COVID-19.

V dropped 10 bases and J dropped 3 bases, with 21 bases sitting between them. The CDR3 totals 15 residues. The V call is TRBV23-1, the J call TRBJ1-1; D ambiguous. TRBV23-1 is filed as an ORF, its function uncertain. The sequence was collected from a human donor with acute or convalescent COVID-19. The donor label of this sample is uncertain. The sequenced material came from peripheral blood. This CDR3 reads CATPLPGDWDTEAFF. The CDR3 DNA follows: TGCGCCACTCCACTACCGGGAGACTGGGACACTGAAGCTTTCTTT.